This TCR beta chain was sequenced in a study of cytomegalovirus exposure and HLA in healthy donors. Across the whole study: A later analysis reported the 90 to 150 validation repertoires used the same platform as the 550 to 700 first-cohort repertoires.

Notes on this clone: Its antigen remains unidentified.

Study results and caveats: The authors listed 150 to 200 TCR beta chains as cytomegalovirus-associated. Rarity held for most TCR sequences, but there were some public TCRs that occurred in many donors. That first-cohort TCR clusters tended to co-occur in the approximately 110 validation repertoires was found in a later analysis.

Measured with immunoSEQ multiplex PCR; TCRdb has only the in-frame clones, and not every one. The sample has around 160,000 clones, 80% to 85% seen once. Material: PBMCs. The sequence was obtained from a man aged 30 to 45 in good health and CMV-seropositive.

In DNA, the CDR3 is TGTGCCAGCAGCTTGGCTAGGGATACGCAGTATTTT. Protein product: CASSLARDTQYF. The chain employs TRBV5-6 and TRBJ2-3; D is unresolved. CDR3 length: 12 amino acids. Germline V gene data show CDR1 as SGHDT and CDR2 as YYEEEE. Trimming shortened V by 0 bases and J by 6 bases, and 5 bases separated the two germline ends.